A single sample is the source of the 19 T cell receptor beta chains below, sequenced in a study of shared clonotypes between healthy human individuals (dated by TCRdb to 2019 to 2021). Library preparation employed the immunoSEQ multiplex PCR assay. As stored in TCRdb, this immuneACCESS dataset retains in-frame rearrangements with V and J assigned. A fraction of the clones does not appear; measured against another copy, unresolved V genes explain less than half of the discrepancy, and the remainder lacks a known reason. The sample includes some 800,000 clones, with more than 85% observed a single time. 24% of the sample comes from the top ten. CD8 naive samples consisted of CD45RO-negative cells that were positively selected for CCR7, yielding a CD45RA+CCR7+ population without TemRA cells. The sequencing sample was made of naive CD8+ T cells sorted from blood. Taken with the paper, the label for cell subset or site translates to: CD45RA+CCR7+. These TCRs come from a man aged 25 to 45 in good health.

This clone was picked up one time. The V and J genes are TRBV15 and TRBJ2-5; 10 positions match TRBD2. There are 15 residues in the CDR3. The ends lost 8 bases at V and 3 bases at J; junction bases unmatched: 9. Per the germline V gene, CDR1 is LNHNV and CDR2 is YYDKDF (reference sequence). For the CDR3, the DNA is TGTGCCACCGGAGCGGGAGGGCCTCAGGAAGAGACCCAGTACTTC. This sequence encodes CATGAGGPQEETQYF.

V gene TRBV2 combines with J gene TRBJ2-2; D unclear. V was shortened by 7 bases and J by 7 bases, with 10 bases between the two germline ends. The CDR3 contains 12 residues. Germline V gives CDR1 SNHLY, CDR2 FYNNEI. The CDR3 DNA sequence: TGTGCCAGCATCCCAGCTCGCGGGGAGCTGTTTTTT. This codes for CASIPARGELFF.

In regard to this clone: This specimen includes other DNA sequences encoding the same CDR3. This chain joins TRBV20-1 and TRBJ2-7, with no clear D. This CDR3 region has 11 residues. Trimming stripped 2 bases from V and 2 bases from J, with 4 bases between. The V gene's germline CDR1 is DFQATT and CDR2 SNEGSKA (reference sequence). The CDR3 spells CSARRTYEQYF. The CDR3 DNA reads TGCAGTGCTAGACGGACCTACGAGCAGTACTTC.

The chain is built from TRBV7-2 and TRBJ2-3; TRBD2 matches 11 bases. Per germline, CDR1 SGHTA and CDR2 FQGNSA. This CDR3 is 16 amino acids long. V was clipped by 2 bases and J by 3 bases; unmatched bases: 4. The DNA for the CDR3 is TGTGCCAGCAGCTTAAGGTCTAGCGGGGGGACAGATACGCAGTATTTT. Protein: CASSLRSSGGTDTQYF. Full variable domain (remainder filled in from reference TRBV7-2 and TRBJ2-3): GAGVSQSPSNKVTEKGKDVELRCDPISGHTALYWYRQSLGQGLEFLIYFQGNSAPDKSGLPSDRFSAERTGGSVSTLTIQRTQQEDSAVYLCASSLRSSGGTDTQYFGPGTRLTVL.

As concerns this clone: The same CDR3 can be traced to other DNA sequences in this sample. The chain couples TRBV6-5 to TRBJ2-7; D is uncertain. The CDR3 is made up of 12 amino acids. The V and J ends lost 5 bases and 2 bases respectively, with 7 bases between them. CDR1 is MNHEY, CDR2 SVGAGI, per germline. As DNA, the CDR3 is TGTGCCAGCAGTCCTGGAGCCTACGAGCAGTACTTC. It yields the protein CASSPGAYEQYF.

CDR3 residues: CACMADTEAFF. The CDR3 DNA reads as TGTGCCTGCATGGCAGACACTGAAGCTTTCTTT. The chain employs TRBV2 and TRBJ1-1; no clear D gene. The CDR3 is 11 amino acids. Germline V gene lookup returns CDR1 SNHLY and CDR2 FYNNEI. V lost 11 bases, J lost 3 bases, and 10 bases lay in between. Complete variable domain (other parts from reference TRBV2 and TRBJ1-1): EPEVTQTPSHQVTQMGQEVILRCVPISNHLYFYWYRQILGQKVEFLVSFYNNEISEKSEIFDDQFSVERPDGSNFTLKIRSTKLEDSAMYFCACMADTEAFFGQGTRLTVV.

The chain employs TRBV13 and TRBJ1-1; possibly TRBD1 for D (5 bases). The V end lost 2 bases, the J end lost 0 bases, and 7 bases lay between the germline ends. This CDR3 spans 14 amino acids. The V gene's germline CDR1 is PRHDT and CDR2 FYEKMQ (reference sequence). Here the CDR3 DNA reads TGTGCCAGCAGCTTATGGGGGTTGAACACTGAAGCTTTCTTT. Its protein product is CASSLWGLNTEAFF.

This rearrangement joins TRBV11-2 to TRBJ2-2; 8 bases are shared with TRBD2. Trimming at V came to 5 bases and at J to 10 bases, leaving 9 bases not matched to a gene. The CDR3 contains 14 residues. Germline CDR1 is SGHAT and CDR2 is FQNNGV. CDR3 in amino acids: CASSHGLAAEELFF. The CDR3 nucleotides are TGTGCCAGCAGCCACGGACTAGCCGCGGAGGAGCTGTTTTTT.

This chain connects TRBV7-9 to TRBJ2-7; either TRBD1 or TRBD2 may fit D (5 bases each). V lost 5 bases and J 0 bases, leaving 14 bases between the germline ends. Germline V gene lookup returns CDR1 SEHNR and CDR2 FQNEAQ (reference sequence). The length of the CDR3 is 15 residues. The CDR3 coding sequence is TGTGCCAGCAGCCGGGGACCCAATTACTCCTACGAGCAGTACTTC. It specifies CASSRGPNYSYEQYF.

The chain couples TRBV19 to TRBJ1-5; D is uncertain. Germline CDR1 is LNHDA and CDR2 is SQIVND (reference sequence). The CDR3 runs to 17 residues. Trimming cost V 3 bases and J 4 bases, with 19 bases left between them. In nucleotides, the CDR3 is TGTGCCAGTAGTATGGACCCCGACGGGCCGGGAAATCAGCCCCAGCATTTT. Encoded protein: CASSMDPDGPGNQPQHF.

The CDR3 sequence: CASTQMAGATYEQYF. The CDR3 DNA follows: TGTGCCAGCACCCAAATGGCAGGGGCTACCTACGAGCAGTACTTC. The chain links TRBV7-9 to TRBJ2-7; D is possibly TRBD1 (6 bases). The germline CDR1 and CDR2 sequences are SEHNR and FQNEAQ (reference sequence). The CDR3 covers 15 residues. V lost 7 bases to trimming and J lost 2 bases, with 18 bases between them.

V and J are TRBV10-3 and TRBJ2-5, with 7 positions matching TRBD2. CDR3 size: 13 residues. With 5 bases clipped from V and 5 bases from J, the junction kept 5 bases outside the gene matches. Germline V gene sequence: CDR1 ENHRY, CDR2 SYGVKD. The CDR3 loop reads CAISPGLGETQYF. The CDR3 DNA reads TGTGCCATCAGTCCCGGACTAGGGGAGACCCAGTACTTC.

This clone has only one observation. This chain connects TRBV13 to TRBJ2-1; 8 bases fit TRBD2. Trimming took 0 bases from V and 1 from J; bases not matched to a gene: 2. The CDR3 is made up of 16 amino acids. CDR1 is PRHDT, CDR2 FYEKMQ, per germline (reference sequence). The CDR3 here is CASSLGGGRSYNEQFF. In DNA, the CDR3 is TGTGCCAGCAGCTTAGGGGGCGGGAGGTCCTACAATGAGCAGTTCTTC.

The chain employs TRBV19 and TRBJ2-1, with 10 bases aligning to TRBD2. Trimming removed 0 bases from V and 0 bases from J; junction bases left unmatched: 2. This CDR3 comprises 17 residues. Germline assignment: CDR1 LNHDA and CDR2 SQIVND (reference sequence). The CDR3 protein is CASSIETSGFSYNEQFF. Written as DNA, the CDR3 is TGTGCCAGTAGTATAGAGACTAGCGGGTTCTCCTACAATGAGCAGTTCTTC.

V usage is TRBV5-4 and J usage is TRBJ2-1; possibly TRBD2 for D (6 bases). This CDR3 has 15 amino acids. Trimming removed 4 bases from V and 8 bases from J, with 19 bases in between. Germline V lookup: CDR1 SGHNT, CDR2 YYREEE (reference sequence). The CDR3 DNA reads TGTGCCAGCAGCCTTACTAGCCGTGGGAACGATGAGCAGTTCTTC. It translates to CASSLTSRGNDEQFF.

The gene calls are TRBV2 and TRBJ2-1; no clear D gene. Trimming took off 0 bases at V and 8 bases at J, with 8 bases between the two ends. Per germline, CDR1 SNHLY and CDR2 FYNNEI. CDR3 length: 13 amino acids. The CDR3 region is CASSEASSDEQFF. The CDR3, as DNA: TGTGCCAGCAGTGAAGCTTCATCGGATGAGCAGTTCTTC.

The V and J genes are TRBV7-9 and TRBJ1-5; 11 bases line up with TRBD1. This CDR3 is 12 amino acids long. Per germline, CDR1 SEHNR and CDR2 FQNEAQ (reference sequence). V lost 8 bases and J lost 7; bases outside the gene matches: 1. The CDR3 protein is CASRDRGQPQHF. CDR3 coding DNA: TGTGCCAGCCGGGACAGGGGGCAGCCCCAGCATTTT.

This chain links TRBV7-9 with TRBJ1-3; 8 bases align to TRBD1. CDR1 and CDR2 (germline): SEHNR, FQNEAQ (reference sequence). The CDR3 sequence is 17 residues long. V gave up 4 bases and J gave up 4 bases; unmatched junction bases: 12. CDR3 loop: CASSSPAQGASGNTIYF. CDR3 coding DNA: TGTGCCAGCAGCTCCCCTGCCCAGGGGGCTTCCGGAAACACCATATATTTT.

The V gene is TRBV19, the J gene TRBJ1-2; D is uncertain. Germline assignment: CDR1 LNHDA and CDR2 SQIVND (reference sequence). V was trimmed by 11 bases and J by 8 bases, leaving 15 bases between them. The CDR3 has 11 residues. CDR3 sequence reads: CAGRHGLGYTF. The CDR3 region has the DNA TGTGCCGGTCGACATGGGCTAGGCTACACCTTC. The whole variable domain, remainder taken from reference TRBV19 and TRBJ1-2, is DGGITQSPKYLFRKEGQNVTLSCEQNLNHDAMYWYRQDPGQGLRLIYYSQIVNDFQKGDIAEGYSVSREKKESFPLTVTSAQKNPTAFYLCAGRHGLGYTFGSGTRLTVV.